Shown below are 26 T cell receptor beta chains from a single sample sequenced in a study of Ad26.COV2.S vaccination and SARS-CoV-2 variants. Indicated treatment: 15 to 20 received Ad26.COV2.S at low or high dose, single or two shots; about 5 received placebo; per-sample allocation not given. Repertoires come from day 63 after the first vaccine or placebo injection. This table comes from immunoSEQ multiplex PCR, and its TCRdb copy is limited to in-frame clones, with some not included. The data show approximately 300,000 clones, around 85% seen once. Sequenced here: peripheral blood, sampled in a trial of Ad26.COV2.S vaccine versus placebo. These receptors were taken from a person aged 18-60 years who received the Ad26.COV2.S COVID-19 vaccine or a placebo.

This sequence joins TRBV5-1 and TRBJ1-6; no reliable D call. The CDR3 has 15 amino acids. Germline CDR1 and CDR2: SGHRS and YFSETQ. Trimming pared 5 bases from V and 9 bases from J, leaving 18 bases between. CDR3 nucleotides: TGCGCCAGCAGTATTGAAGGTTCGAATTTTTCACCCCTCCACTTT. Its translation: CASSIEGSNFSPLHF.

J is TRBJ1-4 and V is TRBV11-2, with a weak D call TRBD1 (6 bases). This CDR3 has 14 residues. CDR1 SGHAT and CDR2 FQNNGV come from the germline V gene. Trimming cost V 6 bases and J 4 bases, with 12 bases left between them. The CDR3 DNA reads TGTGCCAGCAGGCTTAGGGGGATTAATGAAAAACTGTTTTTT. Its translation is CASRLRGINEKLFF. The full variable domain, with the rest looked up from reference TRBV11-2 and TRBJ1-4, is EAGVAQSPRYKIIEKRQSVAFWCNPISGHATLYWYQQILGQGPKLLIQFQNNGVVDDSQLPKDRFSAERLKGVDSTLKIQPAKLEDSAVYLCASRLRGINEKLFFGSGTQLSVL.

The rearrangement joins TRBV10-3 to TRBJ2-1, with unresolved D. Germline V CDR1 and CDR2: ENHRY, SYGVKD. The V and J ends lost 6 bases and 5 bases respectively, with 11 bases between them. The CDR3 spans 13 residues. CDR3 in DNA: TGTGCCATCAGGGATGACGGAGACAATGAGCAGTTCTTC. Translated: CAIRDDGDNEQFF.

The chain uses TRBV5-1 and TRBJ2-3; 8 bases fit TRBD2. Germline V lookup: CDR1 SGHRS, CDR2 YFSETQ. The V gene end was trimmed by 1 base and the J gene end by 4 bases; junction bases not matched to a gene: 5. The CDR3 covers 15 residues. The CDR3 bases are TGCGCCAGCAGCTTGACGGGGGGGCAGTCAGATACGCAGTATTTT. This codes for CASSLTGGQSDTQYF.

V gene TRBV12-5 combines with J gene TRBJ2-6, with D perhaps assigned TRBD1 or TRBD2 (5 bases each). Trimming shortened V by 1 base and J by 1 base, and 5 bases separated the two germline ends. Per the germline V gene, CDR1 is LGHNT and CDR2 is FRNRAP. The CDR3 spans 15 residues. This chain's CDR3 is CASGLGGSGANVLTF. The CDR3 bases are TGTGCTAGTGGTTTGGGGGGGTCTGGGGCCAACGTCCTGACTTTC. Combining the CDR3 with reference TRBV12-5 and TRBJ2-6 gives the whole variable domain DARVTQTPRHKVTEMGQEVTMRCQPILGHNTVFWYRQTMMQGLELLAYFRNRAPLDDSGMPKDRFSAEMPDATLATLKIQPSEPRDSAVYFCASGLGGSGANVLTFGAGSRLTVL.

V gene TRBV11-2 combines with J gene TRBJ2-3, with 9 bases matching TRBD1. V lost 0 bases and J lost 0; bases outside the gene matches: 10. Germline CDR1 is SGHAT and CDR2 is FQNNGV. This CDR3 is 19 amino acids long. The chain's CDR3 is CASSLDRTGVLPSTDTQYF. The CDR3 region has the DNA TGTGCCAGCAGCTTAGATCGGACAGGGGTCTTACCCAGCACAGATACGCAGTATTTT.

The chain employs TRBV7-9 and TRBJ2-7, with D hard to call. Germline V gene data show CDR1 as SEHNR and CDR2 as FQNEAQ (reference sequence). The CDR3 consists of 11 residues. V was clipped by 2 bases and J by 5 bases, with 4 bases between them. Written as DNA, the CDR3 is TGTGCCAGCAGCTTACGGGACGAGCAGTACTTC. Amino acid sequence: CASSLRDEQYF.

The chain links TRBV6-6 to TRBJ1-2; 7 nucleotides align to TRBD1. This CDR3 has 14 amino acids. The V segment lost 2 bases and the J segment 8 bases; nucleotides outside the gene matches: 8. Germline V CDR1 and CDR2: MNHNY, SVGAGI (reference sequence). The CDR3 here is CASSYGLAGGGYTF. CDR3 sequence (DNA): TGTGCCAGCAGTTACGGTTTGGCAGGGGGAGGCTACACCTTC.

The rearrangement uses TRBV5-1 and TRBJ1-6; 9 positions agree with TRBD1. The CDR3 has 16 residues. V shed 4 bases, J shed 13 bases, and the junction held 15 bases outside the gene matches. Germline V gene lookup returns CDR1 SGHRS and CDR2 YFSETQ. CDR3 loop: CASSQGIQGQGYPLHF. CDR3 nucleotides: TGCGCCAGCAGCCAAGGAATCCAGGGACAGGGCTATCCCCTCCACTTT. Full variable domain (outside the CDR3, taken from reference TRBV5-1 and TRBJ1-6): KAGVTQTPRYLIKTRGQQVTLSCSPISGHRSVSWYQQTPGQGLQFLFEYFSETQRNKGNFPGRFSGRQFSNSRSEMNVSTLELGDSALYLCASSQGIQGQGYPLHFGNGTRLTVT.

The chain uses TRBV6-5 and TRBJ1-6; D is perhaps TRBD1 (5 bases). The ends were cut back, 6 bases at V and 14 bases at J, with 20 bases in the middle. Looked up from germline, CDR1 is MNHEY and CDR2 is SVGAGI. This CDR3 has 14 residues. The CDR3 coding sequence is TGTGCCAGCAGAGCTATTCGGGATGGAGGGGCCCTCCACTTT. Translation: CASRAIRDGGALHF.

CDR3 DNA: TGTGCCAGCGGAACTAGGAGTGGGGCCAACGTCCTGACTTTC. This sequence encodes CASGTRSGANVLTF. The genes are TRBV7-6 and TRBJ2-6; possible D gene TRBD2, 5 bases. The CDR3 has 14 amino acids. V lost 8 bases and J lost 3, with 11 bases in between. Germline lookup yields CDR1 SGHVS and CDR2 FNYEAQ.

V usage is TRBV4-2 and J usage is TRBJ2-2, with D perhaps TRBD1 or TRBD2 (5 bases each). The V and J ends lost 5 bases and 6 bases respectively, with 16 bases between them. The CDR3 extends over 15 amino acids. Germline V lookup: CDR1 LGHNA, CDR2 YNFKEQ. CDR3 nucleotide sequence: TGTGCCAGCAGCAAGCCGGGACCTGGCCCCGGGGAGCTGTTTTTT. Protein: CASSKPGPGPGELFF.

The chain joins TRBV18 to TRBJ1-2; D perhaps matches TRBD1 (6 bases). CDR1 and CDR2 from the germline V gene are KGHSH and LQKENI. This CDR3 is built from 19 residues. Deletions cut 1 base from V and 3 bases from J, with 24 bases between. The CDR3 DNA is TGTGCCAGCTCACCACTTTTTGTGGGGGCCGGGGCCCCAGACTATGGCTACACCTTC. Its translation is CASSPLFVGAGAPDYGYTF.

This clone showed up just a few times. The V and J genes are TRBV2 and TRBJ1-5, with D hard to call. This CDR3 contains 13 residues. Per germline, CDR1 SNHLY and CDR2 FYNNEI. Trimming cost V 7 bases and J 3 bases, with 10 bases left between them. The CDR3 region has the DNA TGTGCCAGCACCGCGATCCCCAATCAGCCCCAGCATTTT. Its translation is CASTAIPNQPQHF. The full variable domain, completed using reference TRBV2 and TRBJ1-5, is EPEVTQTPSHQVTQMGQEVILRCVPISNHLYFYWYRQILGQKVEFLVSFYNNEISEKSEIFDDQFSVERPDGSNFTLKIRSTKLEDSAMYFCASTAIPNQPQHFGDGTRLSIL.

This chain's CDR3 is CASSRQVEAFF. CDR3 bases: TGTGCCAGCAGTCGTCAGGTCGAAGCTTTCTTT. The V and J genes are TRBV28 and TRBJ1-1, with D hard to call. The length of the CDR3 is 11 residues. V was shortened by 5 bases and J by 8 bases, with 9 bases between the two germline ends. CDR1 is MDHEN and CDR2 is SYDVKM in the germline V gene.

The J gene is TRBJ2-1, the V gene TRBV6-6; 11 nucleotides agree with TRBD2. V lost 5 bases to trimming and J lost 15 bases; unmatched junction nucleotides: 6. The germline V gene encodes CDR1 MNHNY and CDR2 SVGAGI (reference sequence). The CDR3 extends over 12 amino acids. Here the CDR3 reads CASSPTSGVWFF. For the CDR3, the DNA is TGTGCCAGCAGTCCGACTAGCGGGGTGTGGTTCTTC.

CDR3 loop: CASSRGRGDNSPLHF. Written as DNA, the CDR3 is TGTGCCAGCAGCCGCGGACGTGGGGATAATTCACCCCTCCACTTT. The chain uses TRBV7-6 and TRBJ1-6, with D hard to call. Germline V gene data show CDR1 as SGHVS and CDR2 as FNYEAQ. This CDR3 is 15 amino acids long. Trimming pared 5 bases from V and 5 bases from J, leaving 13 bases between.

This chain joins TRBV12-3 or TRBV12-4 and TRBJ1-2; D remains unclear. The CDR3 consists of 12 residues. Trimming pared 6 bases from V and 9 bases from J, leaving 14 bases between. In DNA, the CDR3 is TGTGCCAGCAGGCAACCGGGGAGACGCTACACCTTC. Its protein is CASRQPGRRYTF.

The J gene is TRBJ2-6, the V gene TRBV5-1; the match to TRBD1 covers 9 bases. V trimming: 7 bases; J trimming: 0 bases; junction bases outside the gene matches: 14. The CDR3 consists of 19 residues. From germline, CDR1 is SGHRS and CDR2 YFSETQ. For the CDR3, the DNA is TGCGCCAGCGTGGACAGGGGTGGGATCGGCGTCTCTGGGGCCAACGTCCTGACTTTC. Translation gives CASVDRGGIGVSGANVLTF.

This chain links TRBV7-6 with TRBJ1-2; TRBD1 aligns across 7 bases. Germline CDR1 is SGHVS and CDR2 is FNYEAQ. Unmatched junction bases numbered 9, after V lost 5 bases and J lost 0 bases. CDR3 length: 16 amino acids. CDR3 region: CASSLEGGQTNYGYTF. CDR3 DNA sequence: TGTGCCAGCAGCCTAGAGGGGGGACAGACTAACTATGGCTACACCTTC.

This clone has just one count. The V gene is TRBV19, the J gene TRBJ1-2; TRBD1 aligns across 9 bases. Per the germline V gene, CDR1 is LNHDA and CDR2 is SQIVND (reference sequence). Trimming at V came to 5 bases and at J to 4 bases, leaving 5 bases not matched to a gene. The CDR3 has 14 residues. CDR3 in amino acids: CASSPKGQGYGYTF. The CDR3 DNA follows: TGTGCCAGTAGTCCCAAGGGACAGGGCTATGGCTACACCTTC.

The chain recombines TRBV7-9 with TRBJ2-5; 11 bases match TRBD1. Per germline, CDR1 SEHNR and CDR2 FQNEAQ (reference sequence). CDR3 size: 18 residues. V gave up 6 bases and J gave up 0 bases; unmatched junction bases: 12. The DNA for the CDR3 is TGTGCCAGCAGTTCCCGGGACAGGGGGGAAGATTACCAAGAGACCCAGTACTTC. Its translation: CASSSRDRGEDYQETQYF.

The chain links TRBV19 to TRBJ2-7; TRBD2 aligns across 11 bases. CDR1 LNHDA and CDR2 SQIVND come from the germline V gene (reference sequence). CDR3 size: 17 residues. Losses at the gene ends were 9 bases for V and 5 bases for J; bases not matched to a gene: 18. As DNA, the CDR3 is TGTGCCAGAAACAATCCTAGCGGGGGGCCCGGTCCCAACGAGCAGTACTTC. It specifies CARNNPSGGPGPNEQYF.

The rearrangement links TRBV7-9 to TRBJ1-2, with D perhaps matching TRBD1 (6 bases). The length of the CDR3 is 13 residues. V was cut by 4 bases and J by 1 base, with 7 bases left in between. CDR1 is SEHNR and CDR2 is FQNEAQ in the germline V gene (reference sequence). In DNA, the CDR3 is TGTGCCAGCAGCTACAGGGTTAACTATGGCTACACCTTC. Protein sequence: CASSYRVNYGYTF.

This clone has a handful of counts. The CDR3 DNA is TGTGCCAGCAGTGACTCGACAGGGCACACAGATACGCAGTATTTT. Protein sequence: CASSDSTGHTDTQYF. The gene calls are TRBV6-4 and TRBJ2-3; 7 bases are shared with TRBD1. The length of the CDR3 is 15 residues. The germline V gene has CDR1 MRHNA and CDR2 SNTAGT. V gave up 0 bases and J gave up 2 bases; unmatched junction bases: 2.

This chain connects TRBV9 to TRBJ2-2, with D possibly being TRBD1 or TRBD2 (7 bases each). Germline V CDR1 and CDR2: SGDLS, YYNGEE. The CDR3 spans 16 residues. V shed 0 bases and J shed 3 bases, with 12 bases lying between them. The CDR3 nucleotides read TGTGCCAGCAGCGTAGTAGGGAGGGGGCACACCGGGGAGCTGTTTTTT. The encoded protein is CASSVVGRGHTGELFF. Based on the CDR3 plus reference TRBV9 and TRBJ2-2, the full variable domain is DSGVTQTPKHLITATGQRVTLRCSPRSGDLSVYWYQQSLDQGLQFLIQYYNGEERAKGNILERFSAQQFPDLHSELNLSSLELGDSALYFCASSVVGRGHTGELFFGEGSRLTVL.